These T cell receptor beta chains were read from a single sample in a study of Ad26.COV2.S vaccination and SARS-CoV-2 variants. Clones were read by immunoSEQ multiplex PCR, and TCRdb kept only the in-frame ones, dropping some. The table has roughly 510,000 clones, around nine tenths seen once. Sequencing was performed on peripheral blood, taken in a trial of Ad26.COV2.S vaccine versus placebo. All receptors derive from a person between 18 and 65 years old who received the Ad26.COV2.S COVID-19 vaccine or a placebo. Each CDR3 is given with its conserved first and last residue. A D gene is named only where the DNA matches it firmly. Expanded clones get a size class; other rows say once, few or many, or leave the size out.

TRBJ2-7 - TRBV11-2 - CASSLEKQTYYEQYF TGTGCCAGCAGCTTAGAGAAACAGACTTACTACGAGCAGTACTTC
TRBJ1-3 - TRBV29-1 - CSVGPSSGNTIYF TGCAGCGTTGGTCCCAGCTCTGGAAACACCATATATTTT
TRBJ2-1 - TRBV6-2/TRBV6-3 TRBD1 CASSQGVNEQFF TGTGCCAGCAGCCAGGGGGTCAATGAGCAGTTCTTC
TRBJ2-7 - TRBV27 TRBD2 CASSWKATSGRSDEQYF TGTGCCAGCAGTTGGAAAGCCACTAGCGGGAGGTCGGACGAGCAGTACTTC
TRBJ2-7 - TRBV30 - CAWSNYEQYF TGTGCCTGGAGTAACTACGAGCAGTACTTC
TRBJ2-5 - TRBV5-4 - CASSPQRAETQYF TGTGCCAGCAGCCCTCAAAGGGCGGAGACCCAGTACTTC
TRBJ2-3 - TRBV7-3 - CASSPGPELDTQYF TGTGCCAGCAGCCCCGGACCAGAACTAGATACGCAGTATTTT
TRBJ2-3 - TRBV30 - CAWSVLAGSADTQYF TGTGCCTGGAGTGTACTGGCGGGATCGGCAGATACGCAGTATTTT
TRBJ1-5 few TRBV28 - CASSPPGNQPQHF TGTGCCAGCAGCCCCCCGGGGAATCAGCCCCAGCATTTT
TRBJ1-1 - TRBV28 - CASSFGQQNTEVFF TGTGCCAGCAGTTTTGGCCAGCAGAACACTGAAGTTTTCTTT
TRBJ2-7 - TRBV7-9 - CATWGETYEQYF TGTGCCACCTGGGGGGAAACCTACGAGCAGTACTTC
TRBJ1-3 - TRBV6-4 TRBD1 CASSDSPTGFRAYSGNTIYF TGTGCCAGCAGTGACAGTCCGACAGGGTTTAGGGCCTACTCTGGAAACACCATATATTTT
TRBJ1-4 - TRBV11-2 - CASSLGLRQDEKLFF TGTGCCAGCAGCTTAGGCCTTCGACAGGATGAAAAACTGTTTTTT
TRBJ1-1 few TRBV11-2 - CASSLDRRTEAFF TGTGCCAGCAGCTTAGATCGAAGGACGGAAGCTTTCTTT
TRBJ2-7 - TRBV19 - CASSTTSGFGGTYEQYF TGTGCCAGTAGTACCACGTCTGGTTTTGGAGGTACCTACGAGCAGTACTTC
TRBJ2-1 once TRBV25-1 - CASSLRRGVLDEQFF TGTGCCAGCAGTCTCCGCAGGGGGGTGTTAGATGAGCAGTTCTTC
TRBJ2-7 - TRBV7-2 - CASSSGSGTYEQYF TGTGCCAGCAGCTCCGGAAGCGGTACCTACGAGCAGTACTTC
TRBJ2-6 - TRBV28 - CASSFSRGVSSGANVLTF TGTGCCAGCAGTTTCAGTCGTGGGGTCAGCTCTGGGGCCAACGTCCTGACTTTC
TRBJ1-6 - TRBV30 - CAWRGSSYNSPLHF TGTGCCTGGAGGGGAAGCTCCTATAATTCACCCCTCCACTTT
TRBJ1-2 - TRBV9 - CASSVDGHNYGYTF TGTGCCAGCAGCGTAGATGGACATAACTATGGCTACACCTTC
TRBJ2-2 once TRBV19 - CASSSGAGELFF TGTGCCAGTAGTTCAGGAGCCGGGGAGCTGTTTTTT
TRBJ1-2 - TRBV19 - CASSVRRGLYGYTF TGTGCCAGTAGTGTTCGACGGGGCTTATATGGCTACACCTTC
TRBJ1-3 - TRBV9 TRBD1 CASSVTGVGNTIYF TGTGCCAGCAGCGTGACAGGGGTCGGAAACACCATATATTTT
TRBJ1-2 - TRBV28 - CASSKQGTGLGYTF TGTGCCAGCTCAAAGCAGGGAACGGGATTAGGCTACACCTTC
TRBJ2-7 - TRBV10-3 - CAISNRRGTYEQYF TGTGCCATCAGCAACCGCAGGGGAACCTACGAGCAGTACTTC
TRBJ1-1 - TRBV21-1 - CASSPGPSGGGRDTEAFF TGTGCCAGCAGCCCCGGTCCTTCAGGGGGGGGCAGGGACACTGAAGCTTTCTTT
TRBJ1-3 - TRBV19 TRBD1 CASSIRGTGGTGNTIYF TGTGCCAGTAGTATTCGCGGGACAGGGGGCACCGGAAACACCATATATTTT
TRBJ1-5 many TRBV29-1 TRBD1 CSVQDRGNQPQHF TGCAGCGTACAGGACAGGGGTAATCAGCCCCAGCATTTT
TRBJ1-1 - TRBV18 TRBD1 CASSPLGQRNTEAFF TGTGCCAGCTCACCATTGGGACAGAGGAACACTGAAGCTTTCTTT
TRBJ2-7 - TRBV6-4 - CASSVPIPDRPFPYEQYF TGTGCCAGCAGTGTCCCGATACCCGACAGGCCATTTCCCTACGAGCAGTACTTC
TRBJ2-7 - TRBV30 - CAWSVPWGGDSSYEQYF TGTGCCTGGAGTGTGCCCTGGGGCGGGGACAGCTCCTACGAGCAGTACTTC
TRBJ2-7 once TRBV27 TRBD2 CASSFRAGGGYEQYF TGTGCCAGCAGTTTCAGGGCGGGAGGTGGGTACGAGCAGTACTTC
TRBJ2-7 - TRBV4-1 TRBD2 CASSQVPGRGLGEQYF TGCGCCAGCAGCCAAGTTCCCGGCAGGGGACTAGGCGAGCAGTACTTC
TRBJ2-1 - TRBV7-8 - CASSRGGSENEQFF TGTGCCAGCAGCCGAGGCGGTAGTGAGAATGAGCAGTTCTTC
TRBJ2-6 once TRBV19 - CASSGPGGANVLTF TGTGCCAGTAGTGGACCGGGGGGGGCCAACGTCCTGACTTTC
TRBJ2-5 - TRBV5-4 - CASADVAGETQYF TGTGCCAGCGCTGACGTCGCTGGGGAGACCCAGTACTTC
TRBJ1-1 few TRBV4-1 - CASSQGGANTEAFF TGCGCCAGCAGCCAGGGCGGGGCGAACACTGAAGCTTTCTTT
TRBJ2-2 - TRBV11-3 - CATQGGTGELFF TGTGCCACCCAAGGGGGGACCGGGGAGCTGTTTTTT
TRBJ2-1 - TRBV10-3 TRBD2 CAISERTSGRNEQFF TGTGCCATCAGTGAGCGGACTAGCGGGAGAAATGAGCAGTTCTTC
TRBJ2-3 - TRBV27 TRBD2 CASSLIAGVSDTQYF TGTGCCAGCAGTTTGATAGCGGGAGTGTCCGATACGCAGTATTTT
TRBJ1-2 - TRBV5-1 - CASGREPNYGYTF TGCGCCAGCGGAAGGGAGCCTAACTATGGCTACACCTTC
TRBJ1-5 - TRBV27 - CASRGGDGLQPQHF TGTGCCAGCAGAGGTGGGGATGGACTCCAGCCCCAGCATTTT
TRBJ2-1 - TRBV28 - CASSLIRDWGNEQFF TGTGCCAGCAGTTTAATTCGGGATTGGGGCAATGAGCAGTTCTTC
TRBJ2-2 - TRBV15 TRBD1 CATSRNRGVAGELFF TGTGCCACCAGCAGAAACAGGGGAGTCGCCGGGGAGCTGTTTTTT
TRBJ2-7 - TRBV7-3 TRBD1 CASSLTGTGTYEQYF TGTGCCAGCAGCTTAACCGGGACAGGGACCTACGAGCAGTACTTC
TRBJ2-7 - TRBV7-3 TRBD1 CASSLTGLPGEQYF TGTGCCAGCAGCTTGACAGGGCTCCCGGGGGAGCAGTACTTC
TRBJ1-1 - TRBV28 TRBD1 CASSTDRVNTEAFF TGTGCCAGCAGTACCGACAGGGTGAACACTGAAGCTTTCTTT
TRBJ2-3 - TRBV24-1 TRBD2 CATSDATSGVGNTQYF TGTGCCACCAGTGACGCGACTAGCGGGGTGGGGAATACGCAGTATTTT
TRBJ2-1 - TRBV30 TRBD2 CAWIPVPGLARHEQFF TGTGCCTGGATCCCGGTACCGGGACTAGCGAGACATGAGCAGTTCTTC
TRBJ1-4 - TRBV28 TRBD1 CASSLTGTGEGEKLFF TGTGCCAGCAGTTTGACCGGGACAGGGGAGGGCGAAAAACTGTTTTTT
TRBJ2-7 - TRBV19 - CASSSQGSYEQYF TGTGCCAGTAGTTCCCAGGGGAGCTACGAGCAGTACTTC
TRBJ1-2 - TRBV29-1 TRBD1 CSVEDRGRGQRSYGYTF TGCAGCGTTGAAGATCGGGGCAGGGGGCAAAGGAGCTATGGCTACACCTTC
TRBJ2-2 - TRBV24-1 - CATSATGIYTGELFF TGTGCCACCAGTGCAACCGGGATCTACACCGGGGAGCTGTTTTTT
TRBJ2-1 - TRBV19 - CASNGGAWNNEQFF TGTGCCAGTAATGGGGGGGCTTGGAACAATGAGCAGTTCTTC
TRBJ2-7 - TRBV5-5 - CASSLASYEQYF TGTGCCAGCAGCCTTGCCAGCTACGAGCAGTACTTC